In its sample, the clone carrying this T cell receptor beta chain was seen once. Its target is not known. This specimen includes other DNA sequences encoding the same CDR3. These data belong to a study of OX40 agonist ivuxolimab in advanced cancers. At the level of the study: Partial responses occurred in three patients (one hepatocellular carcinoma, two cutaneous melanoma). Overall study findings and caveats: Dosing at 0.1 to 3.0 mg/kg was accompanied by clonal expansion of CD4+ and CD8+ blood T cells by week 6.

The J segment lost 6 bases and the V segment lost 1 base, leaving 8 bases of the junction unmatched. This CDR3 has 17 amino acids. Germline V gene data show CDR1 as LNHDA and CDR2 as SQIVND (reference sequence). The method was immunoSEQ multiplex PCR; TCRdb's version includes in-frame clones alone and lacks a portion of them. The sample includes roughly 92,000 clones, around 90% of them seen just once. Exclusion of a patient followed from autoimmune disease history or systemic immunosuppression. The TCR comes from an adult with an advanced solid tumor such as melanoma, head and neck, liver or kidney cancer. This sequence joins TRBV19 and TRBJ2-3; 12 bases fit TRBD2. The material was CD4+ or CD8+ T cells sorted from blood, obtained in a trial of the OX40 agonist ivuxolimab. The CDR3, as DNA: TGTGCCAGTAGTATAGGTGGGACTAGCGGGCCCGGGGATACGCAGTATTTT. Residues: CASSIGGTSGPGDTQYF. Together with reference TRBV19 and TRBJ2-3, the CDR3 gives the full variable domain: DGGITQSPKYLFRKEGQNVTLSCEQNLNHDAMYWYRQDPGQGLRLIYYSQIVNDFQKGDIAEGYSVSREKKESFPLTVTSAQKNPTAFYLCASSIGGTSGPGDTQYFGPGTRLTVL.